These 17 T cell receptor beta chains were all obtained from the same sample, sequenced in a study of T cell changes during pregnancy in multiple sclerosis. The protocol was immunoSEQ multiplex PCR, while the TCRdb copy is restricted to in-frame clones and leaves out a portion. The profile shows 55,000 to 80,000 clones, under 90% of them singletons. Sequenced here: peripheral blood, sampled after pregnancy. The receptor set was obtained from a female donor in good health, enrolled as a control in a pregnancy study.

V gene TRBV18 combines with J gene TRBJ2-6, with 7 bases lining up with TRBD1. Germline loops: CDR1 KGHSH, CDR2 LQKENI. After removal of 6 bases from V and 3 bases from J, the junction contained 5 bases not matched to a gene. The CDR3 extends over 15 amino acids. CDR3 nucleotides: TGTGCCAGCTCTCCGACAGGGAGTGGGGCCAACGTCCTGACTTTC. It is translated as CASSPTGSGANVLTF.

The V call is TRBV2, the J call TRBJ2-3; TRBD2 aligns across 9 bases. V lost 5 bases and J lost 2; bases outside the gene matches: 5. The germline gives CDR1 SNHLY, CDR2 FYNNEI. The CDR3 totals 15 residues. The CDR3 reads CASSQGGRATDTQYF. Here the CDR3 DNA reads TGTGCCAGCAGTCAAGGCGGGAGGGCCACAGATACGCAGTATTTT.

The rearrangement joins TRBV7-8 to TRBJ2-3; D is perhaps TRBD2 (6 bases). Germline V lookup: CDR1 SGHVS, CDR2 FQNEAQ. The CDR3 extends over 16 amino acids. V lost 1 base and J 0 bases, leaving 11 bases between the germline ends. The CDR3 sequence: CASSLGLGGSTDTQYF. The CDR3 DNA reads TGTGCCAGCAGCTTAGGGCTGGGAGGCAGCACAGATACGCAGTATTTT.

This sequence joins TRBV7-6 and TRBJ1-1, with D tentatively TRBD1 (5 bases). The germline CDR1 and CDR2 sequences are SGHVS and FNYEAQ. The V and J ends lost 5 bases and 6 bases respectively, with 22 bases between them. The CDR3 is 16 residues long. The CDR3 is CASSKNTQGGRAEAFF. The CDR3 DNA follows: TGTGCCAGCAGCAAGAACACGCAGGGTGGAAGGGCTGAAGCTTTCTTT.

The chain couples TRBV7-2 to TRBJ2-7; TRBD1 aligns across 8 bases. Germline CDR1 is SGHTA and CDR2 is FQGNSA. The CDR3 is 15 amino acids. The trim removed 3 bases at V and 6 bases at J, leaving 10 bases unmatched. CDR3 sequence reads: CASSLSGQAKGEQYF. The CDR3 nucleotides are TGTGCCAGCAGCTTGTCGGGACAGGCCAAGGGCGAGCAGTACTTC.

This clone was recorded at least ten times. The chain joins TRBV28 to TRBJ2-7; 9 positions match TRBD2. This CDR3 region has 14 residues. CDR1 and CDR2 from the germline V gene are MDHEN and SYDVKM. The trim removed 2 bases at V and 7 bases at J, leaving 6 bases unmatched. In DNA, the CDR3 is TGTGCCAGCAGTTTACTAGCGGGATCAAGGGAGCAGTACTTC. The encoded protein is CASSLLAGSREQYF.

The V call is TRBV5-1, the J call TRBJ2-1, with TRBD2 matching 12 bases. V was clipped by 0 bases and J by 1 base; unmatched bases: 5. CDR1 is SGHRS, CDR2 YFSETQ, per germline. The CDR3 runs 18 residues. CDR3 nucleotide sequence: TGCGCCAGCAGCTTGGGTCGACTAGCGGGAGTGTCCTACAATGAGCAGTTCTTC. Its protein product is CASSLGRLAGVSYNEQFF.

DNA for the CDR3: TGTGCCAGCAGCTTAGCCCTAGATCGCTCCTACAATGAGCAGTTCTTC. Amino acid sequence: CASSLALDRSYNEQFF. The gene calls are TRBV7-2 and TRBJ2-1; D not certain. The germline V gene encodes CDR1 SGHTA and CDR2 FQGNSA. V shed 0 bases and J shed 0 bases, with 9 bases lying between them. The CDR3 sequence is 16 residues long. The full variable domain, rest sourced from reference TRBV7-2 and TRBJ2-1, is GAGVSQSPSNKVTEKGKDVELRCDPISGHTALYWYRQSLGQGLEFLIYFQGNSAPDKSGLPSDRFSAERTGGSVSTLTIQRTQQEDSAVYLCASSLALDRSYNEQFFGPGTRLTVL.

The V and J genes are TRBV10-3 and TRBJ1-3; no firm D call. CDR1 is ENHRY and CDR2 is SYGVKD in the germline V gene. This CDR3 has 15 amino acids. CDR3 loop: CASTEQPSTGNTIYF. The CDR3 bases are TGTGCGTCGACGGAGCAGCCTAGTACGGGAAACACCATATATTTT.

The chain carries TRBV10-3 and TRBJ1-5; D may be TRBD1 (6 bases). The CDR3 sequence is 14 residues long. Germline lookup yields CDR1 ENHRY and CDR2 SYGVKD. V was cut by 3 bases and J by 6 bases, with 12 bases left in between. In DNA form, the CDR3 reads TGTGCCATCAGTGATGTAGGGGGAACTCAGCCCCAGCATTTT. Translated, it gives CAISDVGGTQPQHF.

This chain joins TRBV19 and TRBJ1-5, with D perhaps TRBD1 (6 bases). This CDR3 has 13 amino acids. Trimming removed 9 bases from V and 0 bases from J, with 9 bases in between. Germline values: CDR1 LNHDA, CDR2 SQIVND (reference sequence). The DNA for the CDR3 is TGTGCCAGCCGGACAGATAGCAATCAGCCCCAGCATTTT. Amino acid sequence: CASRTDSNQPQHF. Full variable domain (remainder filled in from reference TRBV19 and TRBJ1-5): DGGITQSPKYLFRKEGQNVTLSCEQNLNHDAMYWYRQDPGQGLRLIYYSQIVNDFQKGDIAEGYSVSREKKESFPLTVTSAQKNPTAFYLCASRTDSNQPQHFGDGTRLSIL.

This CDR3 is CASSFGTDGETQYF. The CDR3 DNA sequence: TGTGCCAGCAGCTTCGGGACAGACGGGGAGACCCAGTACTTC. The V call is TRBV7-9, the J call TRBJ2-5, with 7 bases that match TRBD1. Trimming removed 3 bases from V and 5 bases from J; junction bases left unmatched: 6. CDR3 length: 14 amino acids. The V gene's germline CDR1 is SEHNR and CDR2 FQNEAQ (reference sequence).

The V and J genes are TRBV19 and TRBJ2-2; no definite D call. Per the germline V gene, CDR1 is LNHDA and CDR2 is SQIVND (reference sequence). The CDR3 is 14 residues long. V was clipped by 5 bases and J by 4 bases, with 11 bases between them. In nucleotides, the CDR3 is TGTGCCAGTAGTGCCCTAGACGTCACCGGGGAGCTGTTTTTT. Residues: CASSALDVTGELFF.

The rearrangement joins TRBV5-5 to TRBJ2-4; D possibly corresponds to TRBD1 (6 bases). The germline V gene has CDR1 SGHKS and CDR2 YYEKEE (reference sequence). Trimming stripped 7 bases from V and 2 bases from J, with 25 bases between. The CDR3 has 18 residues. In nucleotides, the CDR3 is TGTGCCAGCCAACCCCCAGGGGAAGATCGGGAAACCAAAAACATTCAGTACTTC. Translating gives CASQPPGEDRETKNIQYF.

The J gene is TRBJ1-2, the V gene TRBV11-2; weak D call: TRBD1 (6 bases). Germline V CDR1 and CDR2: SGHAT, FQNNGV. Trimming removed 1 base at V and 1 base at J, with 13 bases between. The CDR3 is 16 amino acids. Here the CDR3 DNA reads TGTGCCAGCAGCTTAGGTGACAGGCGCTTTAACTATGGCTACACCTTC. As protein: CASSLGDRRFNYGYTF. Combining the CDR3 with reference TRBV11-2 and TRBJ1-2 gives the whole variable domain EAGVAQSPRYKIIEKRQSVAFWCNPISGHATLYWYQQILGQGPKLLIQFQNNGVVDDSQLPKDRFSAERLKGVDSTLKIQPAKLEDSAVYLCASSLGDRRFNYGYTFGSGTRLTVV.

This rearrangement joins TRBV5-4 to TRBJ2-1, with D perhaps matching TRBD2 (5 bases). This CDR3 is 14 amino acids long. Trimming left V 1 base short and J 9 bases short, with 14 bases between. The germline V gene has CDR1 SGHNT and CDR2 YYREEE (reference sequence). CDR3 bases: TGTGCCAGCAGCTTGCTGGGGAGCTCTGGTGAGCAGTTCTTC. Encoded protein: CASSLLGSSGEQFF.

This clone has only a few counts. The chain uses TRBV19 and TRBJ1-5, with TRBD1 matching 8 bases. CDR1 is LNHDA and CDR2 is SQIVND in the germline V gene (reference sequence). V was clipped by 5 bases and J by 5 bases; unmatched bases: 11. The CDR3 runs to 16 residues. CDR3 nucleotide sequence: TGTGCCAGTAGTGACGAGGACAGGGCGGAGTATCAGCCCCAGCATTTT. This gives the protein CASSDEDRAEYQPQHF. The full variable domain, rest sourced from reference TRBV19 and TRBJ1-5, is DGGITQSPKYLFRKEGQNVTLSCEQNLNHDAMYWYRQDPGQGLRLIYYSQIVNDFQKGDIAEGYSVSREKKESFPLTVTSAQKNPTAFYLCASSDEDRAEYQPQHFGDGTRLSIL.